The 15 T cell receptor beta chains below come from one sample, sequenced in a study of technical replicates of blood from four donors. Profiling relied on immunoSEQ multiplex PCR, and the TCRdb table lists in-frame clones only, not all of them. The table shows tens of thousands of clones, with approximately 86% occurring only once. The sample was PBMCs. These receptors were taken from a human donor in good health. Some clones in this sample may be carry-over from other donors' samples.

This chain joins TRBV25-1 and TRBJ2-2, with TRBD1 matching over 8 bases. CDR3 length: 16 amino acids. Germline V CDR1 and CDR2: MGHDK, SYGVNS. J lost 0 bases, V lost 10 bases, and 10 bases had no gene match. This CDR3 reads CATSTGAPANTGELFF. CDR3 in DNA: TGTGCCACCTCGACAGGGGCACCCGCGAACACCGGGGAGCTGTTTTTT.

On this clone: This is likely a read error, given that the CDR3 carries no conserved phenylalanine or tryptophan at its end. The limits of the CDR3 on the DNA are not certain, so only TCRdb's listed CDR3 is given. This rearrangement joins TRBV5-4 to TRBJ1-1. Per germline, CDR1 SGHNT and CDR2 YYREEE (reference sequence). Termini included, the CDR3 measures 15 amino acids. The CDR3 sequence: CASSQGPGGLEWMKN.

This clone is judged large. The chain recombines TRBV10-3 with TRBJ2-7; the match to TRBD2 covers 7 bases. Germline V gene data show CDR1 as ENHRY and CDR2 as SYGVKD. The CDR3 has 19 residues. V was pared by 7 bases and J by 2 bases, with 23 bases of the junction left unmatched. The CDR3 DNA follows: TGTGCCATCAATGGGGGAGGGAAGGTCGGTTTGCGGGTAACCTACGAGCAGTACTTC. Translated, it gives CAINGGGKVGLRVTYEQYF.

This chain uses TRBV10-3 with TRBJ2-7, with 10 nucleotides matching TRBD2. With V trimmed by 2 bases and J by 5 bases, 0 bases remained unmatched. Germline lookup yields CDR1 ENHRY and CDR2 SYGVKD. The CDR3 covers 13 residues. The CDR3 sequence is CAISETSGDEQYF. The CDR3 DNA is TGTGCCATCAGTGAGACTAGCGGGGACGAGCAGTACTTC.

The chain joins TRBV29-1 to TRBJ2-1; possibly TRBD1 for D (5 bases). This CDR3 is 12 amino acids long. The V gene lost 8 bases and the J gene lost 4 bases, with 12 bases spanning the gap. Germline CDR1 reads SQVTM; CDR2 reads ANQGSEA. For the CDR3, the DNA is TGCAGCCTGGAGCAGGGATACAATGAGCAGTTCTTC. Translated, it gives CSLEQGYNEQFF.

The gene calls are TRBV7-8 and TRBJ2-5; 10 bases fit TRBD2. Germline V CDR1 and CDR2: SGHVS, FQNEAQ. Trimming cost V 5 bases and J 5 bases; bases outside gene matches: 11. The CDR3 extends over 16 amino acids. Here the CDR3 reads CASSGKRGGPGETQYF. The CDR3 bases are TGTGCCAGCAGCGGAAAGCGGGGGGGCCCCGGGGAGACCCAGTACTTC.

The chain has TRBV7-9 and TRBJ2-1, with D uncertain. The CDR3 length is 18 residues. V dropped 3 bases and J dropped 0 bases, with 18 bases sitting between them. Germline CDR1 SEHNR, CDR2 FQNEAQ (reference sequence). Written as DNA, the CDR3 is TGTGCCAGCAGCTTTGATCCGGAGATACCTAGCTCCTACAATGAGCAGTTCTTC. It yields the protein CASSFDPEIPSSYNEQFF.

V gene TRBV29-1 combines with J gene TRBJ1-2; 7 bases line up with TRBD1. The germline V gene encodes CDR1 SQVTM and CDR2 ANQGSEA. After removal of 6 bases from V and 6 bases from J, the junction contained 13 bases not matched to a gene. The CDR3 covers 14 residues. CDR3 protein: CSVDDTGAENGYTF. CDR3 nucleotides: TGCAGCGTGGATGATACAGGGGCGGAGAATGGCTACACCTTC. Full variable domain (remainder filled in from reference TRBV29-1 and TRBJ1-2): SAVISQKPSRDICQRGTSLTIQCQVDSQVTMMFWYRQQPGQSLTLIATANQGSEATYESGFVIDKFPISRPNLTFSTLTVSNMSPEDSSIYLCSVDDTGAENGYTFGSGTRLTVV.

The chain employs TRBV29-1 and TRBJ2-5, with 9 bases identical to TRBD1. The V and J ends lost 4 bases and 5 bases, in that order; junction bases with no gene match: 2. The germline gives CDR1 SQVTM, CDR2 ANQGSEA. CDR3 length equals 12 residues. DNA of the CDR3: TGCAGCGTTGCACAGGGGGCTGAGACCCAGTACTTC. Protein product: CSVAQGAETQYF.

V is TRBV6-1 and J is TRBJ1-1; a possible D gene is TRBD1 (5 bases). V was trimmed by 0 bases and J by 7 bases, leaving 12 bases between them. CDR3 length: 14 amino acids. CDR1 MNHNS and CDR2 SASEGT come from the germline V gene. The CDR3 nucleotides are TGTGCCAGCAGTGAAGCGTTGACAGCCTTTGAAGCTTTCTTT. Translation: CASSEALTAFEAFF.

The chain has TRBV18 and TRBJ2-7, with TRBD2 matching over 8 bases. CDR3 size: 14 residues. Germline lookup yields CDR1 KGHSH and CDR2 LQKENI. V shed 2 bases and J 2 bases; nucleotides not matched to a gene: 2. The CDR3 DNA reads TGTGCCAGCTCACCAGCGCGGGAGGCCTACGAGCAGTACTTC. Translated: CASSPAREAYEQYF.

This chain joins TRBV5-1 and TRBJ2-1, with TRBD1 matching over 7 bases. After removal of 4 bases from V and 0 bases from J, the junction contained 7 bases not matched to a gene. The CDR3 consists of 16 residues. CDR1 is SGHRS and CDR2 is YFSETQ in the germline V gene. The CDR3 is CASSIEGTASYNEQFF. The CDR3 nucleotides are TGCGCCAGCAGCATAGAAGGGACAGCCTCCTACAATGAGCAGTTCTTC.

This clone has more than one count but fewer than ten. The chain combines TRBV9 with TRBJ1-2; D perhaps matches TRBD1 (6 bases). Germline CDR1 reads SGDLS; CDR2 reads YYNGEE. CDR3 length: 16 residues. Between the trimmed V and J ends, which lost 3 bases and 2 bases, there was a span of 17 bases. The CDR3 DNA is TGTGCCAGCAGCGGACACAGGGTCCGTTGGAACTATGGCTACACCTTC. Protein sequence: CASSGHRVRWNYGYTF.

As DNA, the CDR3 is TGTGCCAGTATTGGGGGGGAAGCTTTCTTT. Translating it yields CASIGGEAFF. V gene TRBV19 combines with J gene TRBJ1-1; D is possibly TRBD1 (5 bases). CDR3 length equals 10 residues. The V gene's germline CDR1 is LNHDA and CDR2 SQIVND (reference sequence). V lost 7 bases and J lost 8, with 8 bases in between.

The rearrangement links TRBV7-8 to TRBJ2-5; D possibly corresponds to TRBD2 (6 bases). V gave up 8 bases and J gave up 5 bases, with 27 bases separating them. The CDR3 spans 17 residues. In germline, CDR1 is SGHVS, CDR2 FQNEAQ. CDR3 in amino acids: CASAPWPIGGEWETQYF. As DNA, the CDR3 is TGTGCCAGCGCCCCCTGGCCCATCGGCGGGGAGTGGGAGACCCAGTACTTC.